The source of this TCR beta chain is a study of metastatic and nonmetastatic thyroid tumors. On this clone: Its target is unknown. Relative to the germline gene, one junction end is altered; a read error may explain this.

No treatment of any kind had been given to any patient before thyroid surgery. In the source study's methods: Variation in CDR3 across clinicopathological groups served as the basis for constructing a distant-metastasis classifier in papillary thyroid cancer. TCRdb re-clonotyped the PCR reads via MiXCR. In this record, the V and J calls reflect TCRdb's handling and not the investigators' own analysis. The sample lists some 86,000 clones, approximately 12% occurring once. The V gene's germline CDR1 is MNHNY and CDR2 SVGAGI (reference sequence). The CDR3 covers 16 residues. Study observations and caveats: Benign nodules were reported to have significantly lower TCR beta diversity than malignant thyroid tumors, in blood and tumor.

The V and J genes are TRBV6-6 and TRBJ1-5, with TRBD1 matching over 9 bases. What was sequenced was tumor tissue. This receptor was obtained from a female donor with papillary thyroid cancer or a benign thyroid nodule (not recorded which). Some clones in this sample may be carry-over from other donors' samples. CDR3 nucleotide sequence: TGTGCCAGCAGTTACTACCGGACAGGGGCATGGCAGCCCCAGCACTTT. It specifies CASSYYRTGAWQPQHF.